The 16 T cell receptor beta chains reported below all come from one sample, sequenced in a study of CD8 T cells in ankylosing spondylitis. MiXCR, run by TCRdb on the 5' RACE reads, gives a single entry per CDR3 protein. The data hold around 340,000 distinct CDR3 sequences, with 14% to 15% observed a single time. Sequencing was done on a sample of blood, either unsorted or a sorted T cell fraction (not recorded which). The origin of the receptors is a male donor with ankylosing spondylitis or in good health (not recorded which).

This clonotype turned up a few times. The rearrangement uses TRBV12-3 or TRBV12-4 and TRBJ2-1; 10 nucleotides align to TRBD2. V lost 7 bases to trimming and J lost 13 bases; unmatched junction nucleotides: 22. CDR3 size: 17 residues. The CDR3 DNA reads TGTGCCAGCACCTCGTCTTTTACTAGCGGGGTGCCCGGGGGACAGTTCTTC. Protein sequence: CASTSSFTSGVPGGQFF.

This clonotype was found a few times. The chain links TRBV5-1 to TRBJ2-6; D gene uncertain. The CDR3 length is 17 residues. Trimming took 4 bases from V and 0 from J, leaving 14 bases between them. Germline lookup yields CDR1 SGHRS and CDR2 YFSETQ. DNA of the CDR3: TGCGCCAGCAGCCCCGGCACCCATTTCTCTGGGGCCAACGTCCTGACTTTC. This encodes CASSPGTHFSGANVLTF.

In this sample, this clonotype turned up a few times. This chain links TRBV5-1 with TRBJ2-1; 14 nucleotides agree with TRBD2. The junction had 2 bases not matched to a gene; V was cut back by 4 bases and J by 5 bases. This CDR3 spans 15 amino acids. Germline V gene lookup returns CDR1 SGHRS and CDR2 YFSETQ. The DNA of the CDR3 is TGCGCCAGCAGCAGACTAGCGGGGGGGCACAATGAGCAGTTCTTC. This sequence encodes CASSRLAGGHNEQFF.

This clonotype was found many times. J is TRBJ2-3 and V is TRBV12-3 or TRBV12-4, with 8 bases aligning to TRBD2. The CDR3 runs 16 residues. J was trimmed by 0 bases and V by 1 base; bases with no gene match: 3. CDR3 DNA: TGTGCCAGCAGTTTAGATACTAGCGGAAGCACAGATACGCAGTATTTT. Translated, it gives CASSLDTSGSTDTQYF.

The table lists this clonotype with a few counts. This chain joins TRBV5-8 and TRBJ2-2; D may be TRBD1 (7 bases). The CDR3 spans 16 residues. The ends were cut back, 2 bases at V and 3 bases at J, with 14 bases in the middle. Per the germline V gene, CDR1 is SGHTS and CDR2 is YDEGEE. Written as DNA, the CDR3 is TGTGCCAGCAGCTTACAATCCAGGGGGGACACCGGGGAGCTGTTTTTT. This encodes CASSLQSRGDTGELFF.

Only a few counts were recorded for this clonotype. The V gene is TRBV5-1, the J gene TRBJ2-7; maybe TRBD1 (5 bases). CDR1 and CDR2 from the germline V gene are SGHRS and YFSETQ. V was trimmed by 2 bases and J by 3 bases, leaving 15 bases between them. This CDR3 is 15 amino acids long. The CDR3 nucleotides are TGCGCCAGCAGCTTTGGTTTGGGGCCACGCTACGAGCAGTACTTC. This sequence encodes CASSFGLGPRYEQYF.

This clonotype was detected only a few times. The chain employs TRBV7-9 and TRBJ1-2; 7 nucleotides agree with TRBD1. V was pared by 2 bases and J by 3 bases, with 12 bases of the junction left unmatched. This CDR3 has 17 amino acids. CDR1 is SEHNR and CDR2 is FQNEAQ in the germline V gene (reference sequence). The CDR3 region is CASSLSSVQGKDYGYTF. In DNA form, the CDR3 reads TGTGCCAGCAGCTTATCATCGGTACAGGGGAAAGACTATGGCTACACCTTC.

This clonotype was counted between two and nine times. The gene calls are TRBV20-1 and TRBJ2-5; D gene uncertain. Germline CDR1 and CDR2: DFQATT and SNEGSKA (reference sequence). The CDR3 is 13 amino acids. Trimming removed 6 bases from V and 5 bases from J, with 16 bases in between. The CDR3: CSAVTGPRETQYF. The CDR3 DNA reads TGCAGTGCGGTTACCGGGCCCAGGGAGACCCAGTACTTC.

This clonotype was seen more than once but under ten times. The chain is built from TRBV28 and TRBJ2-7; 14 nucleotides agree with TRBD2. CDR1 is MDHEN and CDR2 is SYDVKM in the germline V gene. The trim removed 8 bases at V and 4 bases at J, leaving 7 bases unmatched. This CDR3 spans 15 amino acids. CDR3 sequence: CASQTSGRAPYEQYF. CDR3 nucleotides: TGTGCCAGCCAGACTAGCGGGAGGGCCCCGTACGAGCAGTACTTC. Based on the CDR3 plus reference TRBV28 and TRBJ2-7, the full variable domain is DVKVTQSSRYLVKRTGEKVFLECVQDMDHENMFWYRQDPGLGLRLIYFSYDVKMKEKGDIPEGYSVSREKKERFSLILESASTNQTSMYLCASQTSGRAPYEQYFGPGTRLTVT.

This clonotype came up a few times. V gene TRBV28 combines with J gene TRBJ2-4, with D possibly being TRBD1 (5 bases). In germline, CDR1 is MDHEN, CDR2 SYDVKM. This CDR3 has 15 amino acids. The ends were cut back, 6 bases at V and 0 bases at J, with 12 bases in the middle. The CDR3 loop is CASSSGSIAKNIQYF. In nucleotides, the CDR3 is TGTGCCAGCAGCTCAGGGTCTATAGCCAAAAACATTCAGTACTTC.

A few counts support this clonotype. The chain uses TRBV20-1 and TRBJ2-1; 9 nucleotides line up with TRBD2. Germline V lookup: CDR1 DFQATT, CDR2 SNEGSKA (reference sequence). With V trimmed by 5 bases and J by 4 bases, 6 bases remained unmatched. The CDR3 loop spans 14 amino acids. CDR3 residues: CSAPSSGTYNEQFF. Here the CDR3 DNA reads TGCAGTGCTCCTTCTAGCGGGACGTACAATGAGCAGTTCTTC.

There are a few counts of this clonotype. J is TRBJ1-2 and V is TRBV4-1, with D unclear. V lost 2 bases and J 2 bases, leaving 18 bases between the germline ends. Looked up from germline, CDR1 is MGHRA and CDR2 is YSYEKL. This CDR3 has 17 residues. Here the CDR3 DNA reads TGCGCCAGCAGCCAATATCCCCCAGGAAAAGCCAACTATGGCTACACCTTC. This encodes CASSQYPPGKANYGYTF.

This clonotype turned up a few times. The V gene is TRBV21-1, the J gene TRBJ2-3; the table's D call, TRBD1, was not checked against the DNA. TRBV21-1 is a pseudogene. CDR3 size: 15 residues. The CDR3 loop reads CASSAPGHHTDTQYF. Here the CDR3 DNA reads TGTGCCAGCAGCGCCCCGGGACACCACACAGATACGCAGTATTTT.

This chain connects TRBV2 to TRBJ2-1, with TRBD2 matching over 12 bases. Germline CDR1 reads SNHLY; CDR2 reads FYNNEI. The CDR3 loop spans 15 amino acids. J lost 7 bases, V lost 8 bases, and 9 bases had no gene match. The CDR3 nucleotides are TGTGCCAGCTCGAAACTAGCGGGGGGTGTAAATGAGCAGTTCTTC. Amino acid sequence: CASSKLAGGVNEQFF. Complete variable domain (other parts from reference TRBV2 and TRBJ2-1): EPEVTQTPSHQVTQMGQEVILRCVPISNHLYFYWYRQILGQKVEFLVSFYNNEISEKSEIFDDQFSVERPDGSNFTLKIRSTKLEDSAMYFCASSKLAGGVNEQFFGPGTRLTVL.

The gene calls are TRBV24-1 and TRBJ1-3; TRBD1 might be the D (5 bases). The V gene's germline CDR1 is KGHDR and CDR2 SFDVKD. The CDR3 is made up of 16 amino acids. V lost 0 bases and J 2 bases, leaving 10 bases between the germline ends. CDR3 in amino acids: CATSDLGDPTGNTIYF. The DNA of the CDR3 is TGTGCCACCAGTGATTTGGGGGACCCAACTGGAAACACCATATATTTT.

This clonotype was observed a handful of times. The gene calls are TRBV7-8 and TRBJ2-5; 7 bases match TRBD2. V lost 1 base, J lost 5 bases, and 4 bases stayed unmatched. This CDR3 region has 14 residues. The germline CDR1 and CDR2 sequences are SGHVS and FQNEAQ. The CDR3, as DNA: TGTGCCAGCAGCTTAGGGACTAGGGCCGAGACCCAGTACTTC. Translating gives CASSLGTRAETQYF. The whole variable domain, remainder taken from reference TRBV7-8 and TRBJ2-5, is GAGVSQSPRYKVAKRGQDVALRCDPISGHVSLFWYQQALGQGPEFLTYFQNEAQLDKSGLPSDRFFAERPEGSVSTLKIQRTQQEDSAVYLCASSLGTRAETQYFGPGTRLLVL.